This T cell receptor (beta chain) was sequenced during a study of blood T cell repertoires in COVID-19. The overall study: Sites across the United States, Italy and Spain contributed samples from acute and convalescent COVID-19. Nucleic acid was either cDNA or gDNA, and it came from T cells, B-cell-depleted T cells, or PBMCs.

CDR3 length equals 13 residues. Per germline, CDR1 GTSNPN and CDR2 SVGIG (reference sequence). V lost 4 bases and J lost 0, with 9 bases in between. Per the authors' pipeline: Counts of nucleated cells, estimated from reference gene primer amplification, were obtained. Sequencing was performed with immunoSEQ multiplex PCR; in TCRdb, only in-frame clones are kept and a portion is missing. The V and J calls and the clone size are those of that table, but D and trimming were determined from the DNA. The table records 54,000 or so clones, around 81% of them present only once. This sequence was found in a woman older than 75 with acute or convalescent COVID-19. Sequenced sample: peripheral blood. This chain connects TRBV30 to TRBJ1-1; D unclear. CDR3 coding DNA: TGTGCCTGGATCTTACATTTGAACACTGAAGCTTTCTTT. Encoded protein: CAWILHLNTEAFF.